Included here is one T cell receptor beta chain sequence, with context. The record originates from a study of beta chain features in type 1 diabetes. On the study more broadly: Analysis included over 90 million sorted cells drawn from all samples.

CDR1 and CDR2 from the germline V gene are KGHSH and LQKENI. The V gene end was trimmed by 3 bases and the J gene end by 1 base; junction bases not matched to a gene: 0. CDR3 length equals 14 residues. Expressed TCRB transcripts were sequenced because the entire RNA isolate underwent reverse transcription. Naive, central memory and regulatory T cell samples averaged about 3.4 million reads. Clones were read by immunoSEQ multiplex PCR, and TCRdb kept only the in-frame ones, dropping some. This sample yields a few hundred thousand clones, of which 25% to 30% are seen a single time; 3% to 4% belongs to the top ten.

The sample taken for sequencing was central memory CD4+ T cells from blood. The rearrangement links TRBV18 to TRBJ2-3, with TRBD1 matching 8 bases. This receptor was obtained from a man aged 30-40 years in good health. As DNA, the CDR3 is TGTGCCAGCTCACCGACAGGGGGCACAGATACGCAGTATTTT. Translation: CASSPTGGTDTQYF.